This T cell receptor beta chain was profiled in a study of blood T cell repertoires in COVID-19. Overall study: The United States, Italy and Spain were the sources of the acute and convalescent COVID-19 samples. PBMCs, B-cell-depleted T cells, or T cells were the source of the cDNA or gDNA that made up the material.

The CDR3 contains 17 residues. Per the germline V gene, CDR1 is LNHDA and CDR2 is SQIVND (reference sequence). The V and J ends lost 6 bases and 1 base respectively, with 22 bases between them. In the source study's methods: The assay estimated nucleated cells by amplifying reference gene primers. Assay: immunoSEQ multiplex PCR; the TCRdb copy retains only in-frame clones and omits some. That table supplies the V and J calls and clone size; D and trimming were determined from the DNA. The repertoire holds 50,000 or so clones, with approximately 85% as singletons. The specimen sequenced was peripheral blood. This TCR was recovered from a woman of 80 years or more with acute or convalescent COVID-19. J is TRBJ2-7 and V is TRBV19, with D unclear. CDR3 sequence (DNA): TGTGCCAGTAGCAATGGTTTGGCGGATTCTCCTTCCTACGAGCAGTACTTC. Residues: CASSNGLADSPSYEQYF.